These 21 T cell receptor beta chains were sequenced from one sample in a study of shared clonotypes between healthy human individuals. Sequencing was performed with immunoSEQ multiplex PCR; in TCRdb, only in-frame clones are kept and a portion is missing. The table records a few hundred thousand clones, approximately 70% of them present only once. Input material: memory CD4+ T cells sorted from blood. Subset noted: CD45RA-negative fraction. The receptors here all came from a young man in good health.

This clone has just a few counts. The chain couples TRBV9 to TRBJ1-4; unclear D gene. V was clipped by 4 bases and J by 4 bases, with 5 bases between them. The CDR3 is made up of 12 amino acids. Germline values: CDR1 SGDLS, CDR2 YYNGEE. The CDR3 DNA reads as TGTGCCAGCAGCTTGCTTAATGAAAAACTGTTTTTT. Protein sequence: CASSLLNEKLFF.

The chain carries TRBV15 and TRBJ1-2, with D possibly TRBD1 on 6 matching bases. There are 14 residues in the CDR3. V was clipped by 6 bases and J by 7 bases, with 18 bases between them. The germline V gene encodes CDR1 LNHNV and CDR2 YYDKDF (reference sequence). DNA of the CDR3: TGTGCCACCAGACGGGACAACGTGGGATTTGGCTACACCTTC. It specifies CATRRDNVGFGYTF.

The chain carries TRBV5-6 and TRBJ1-1, with 7 bases lining up with TRBD1. Germline CDR1 reads SGHDT; CDR2 reads YYEEEE. The CDR3 consists of 15 residues. Trimming took 2 bases from V and 5 from J; bases not matched to a gene: 9. The chain's CDR3 is CASSFVNRGGTEAFF. The DNA for the CDR3 is TGTGCCAGCAGCTTCGTCAACAGGGGAGGAACTGAAGCTTTCTTT.

The gene calls are TRBV7-2 and TRBJ2-1, with D unclear. The CDR3 is 12 residues long. Germline V gene lookup returns CDR1 SGHTA and CDR2 FQGNSA. The germline V and J ends were trimmed by 4 bases and 3 bases, with 4 bases remaining between them. The CDR3 protein is CASSSLYNEQFF. CDR3 DNA sequence: TGTGCCAGCAGCTCACTCTACAATGAGCAGTTCTTC.

This clone was counted once. This chain links TRBV6-4 with TRBJ2-2; no clear D gene. Germline V gene data show CDR1 as MRHNA and CDR2 as SNTAGT. There are 14 residues in the CDR3. V was trimmed by 8 bases and J by 5 bases, leaving 15 bases between them. CDR3 in DNA: TGTGCCAGCTCTTCTAGTCAAGTTACCGGGGAGCTGTTTTTT. Protein sequence: CASSSSQVTGELFF.

A few counts support this clone. This chain uses TRBV10-3 with TRBJ1-1; D not resolved. The CDR3 is made up of 12 amino acids. V gave up 3 bases and J gave up 3 bases, with 5 bases separating them. Germline assignment: CDR1 ENHRY and CDR2 SYGVKD. CDR3 in amino acids: CAISEGDTEAFF. The CDR3, as DNA: TGTGCCATCAGTGAAGGAGACACTGAAGCTTTCTTT.

The V call is TRBV18, the J call TRBJ2-3; TRBD2 matches at 9 bases. The CDR3 consists of 20 residues. The V gene's germline CDR1 is KGHSH and CDR2 LQKENI. With 4 bases clipped from V and 1 base from J, the junction kept 18 bases outside the gene matches. CDR3 amino acids: CASSRNAPSETSGRTDTQYF. The CDR3 DNA reads as TGTGCCAGCTCACGAAACGCCCCCTCCGAGACTAGCGGACGCACAGATACGCAGTATTTT.

The chain carries TRBV30 and TRBJ2-7; 7 nucleotides agree with TRBD1. V was clipped by 2 bases and J by 3 bases; unmatched bases: 7. Germline assignment: CDR1 GTSNPN and CDR2 SVGIG (reference sequence). CDR3 length equals 14 residues. CDR3 region: CAWSIDRVGYEQYF. The DNA of the CDR3 is TGTGCCTGGAGTATCGACAGGGTGGGCTACGAGCAGTACTTC.

This clone was observed a handful of times. The chain couples TRBV18 to TRBJ1-5; tentative D call: TRBD1 (6 bases). Germline V gene data show CDR1 as KGHSH and CDR2 as LQKENI. This CDR3 has 14 residues. V lost 5 bases and J 1 base, leaving 9 bases between the germline ends. The CDR3 here is CASSVGQSNQPQHF. The CDR3, as DNA: TGTGCCAGCTCAGTCGGACAGAGCAATCAGCCCCAGCATTTT.

This sequence joins TRBV7-6 and TRBJ2-2; 8 bases agree with TRBD2. The CDR3 consists of 17 residues. Germline V gene sequence: CDR1 SGHVS, CDR2 FNYEAQ. V lost 5 bases and J lost 3; bases outside the gene matches: 11. As DNA, the CDR3 is TGTGCCAGCAGCCCGATTTCCAGCGGGAGTCACACCGGGGAGCTGTTTTTT. Its protein is CASSPISSGSHTGELFF.

This rearrangement joins TRBV28 to TRBJ2-5; D may be TRBD1 or TRBD2 (6 bases each). The germline V gene has CDR1 MDHEN and CDR2 SYDVKM. The CDR3 is made up of 15 amino acids. V shed 5 bases and J shed 2 bases, with 15 bases lying between them. The CDR3 reads CASSTQGRTQETQYF. The CDR3 DNA reads as TGTGCCAGCAGTACCCAGGGGAGGACACAAGAGACCCAGTACTTC.

This chain uses TRBV9 with TRBJ1-2, with TRBD1 matching over 7 bases. The CDR3 has 15 residues. V gave up 0 bases and J gave up 4 bases; unmatched junction bases: 6. Per germline, CDR1 SGDLS and CDR2 YYNGEE. CDR3 DNA sequence: TGTGCCAGCAGCGTAGAGGACAGGCCGATCTATGGCTACACCTTC. This encodes CASSVEDRPIYGYTF.

This chain joins TRBV6-1 and TRBJ2-7; D gene uncertain. Germline CDR1 and CDR2: MNHNS and SASEGT. Trimming shortened V by 6 bases and J by 2 bases, and 8 bases separated the two germline ends. This CDR3 is 12 amino acids long. The CDR3 DNA reads TGTGCCAGCAGGAGCCCTACCTACGAGCAGTACTTC. This translates into CASRSPTYEQYF.

Only one count was recorded for this clone. The chain has TRBV2 and TRBJ1-5; D is uncertain. The CDR3 runs to 13 residues. Germline loops: CDR1 SNHLY, CDR2 FYNNEI. Trimming shortened V by 7 bases and J by 6 bases, and 13 bases separated the two germline ends. The CDR3 nucleotides are TGTGCCAGCACACAAAAGGAGGGTCAGCCCCAGCATTTT. Translated: CASTQKEGQPQHF.

The chain joins TRBV4-1 to TRBJ2-3; 7 bases map to TRBD1. V shed 0 bases, J shed 2 bases, and the junction held 8 bases outside the gene matches. Germline V gene lookup returns CDR1 MGHRA and CDR2 YSYEKL. CDR3 size: 17 residues. Written as DNA, the CDR3 is TGCGCCAGCAGCCAAGAAGTCCAGGGGGTTCTCACAGATACGCAGTATTTT. It translates to CASSQEVQGVLTDTQYF.

This clone was observed a handful of times. The V call is TRBV11-3, the J call TRBJ2-1; 9 bases fit TRBD2. Trimming at V came to 5 bases and at J to 7 bases, leaving 9 bases not matched to a gene. Germline CDR1 and CDR2: SGHNT and YENEEA. CDR3 size: 15 residues. CDR3 sequence: CASSKASGEGNEQFF. The CDR3 coding sequence is TGTGCCAGCAGCAAAGCTAGCGGGGAGGGAAATGAGCAGTTCTTC.

The chain carries TRBV2 and TRBJ2-3; D gene unclear. CDR3 length: 12 amino acids. Deletions cut 6 bases from V and 8 bases from J, with 12 bases between. CDR1 and CDR2 (germline): SNHLY, FYNNEI. The CDR3 nucleotides read TGTGCCAGCAGGGGCGTCTATTTTACGCAGTATTTT. This translates into CASRGVYFTQYF.

This clone appeared a few times. This chain links TRBV7-2 with TRBJ2-1, with unresolved D. Germline CDR1 reads SGHTA; CDR2 reads FQGNSA. The V end was cut by 5 bases, the J end by 7 bases, with 12 bases between. This CDR3 contains 13 residues. CDR3 region: CASSIFRVNEQFF. The DNA of the CDR3 is TGTGCCAGCAGCATTTTTCGTGTTAATGAGCAGTTCTTC.

The chain uses TRBV11-2 and TRBJ2-1; 12 positions match TRBD2. This CDR3 is 17 amino acids long. Losses at the gene ends were 0 bases for V and 3 bases for J; bases not matched to a gene: 3. Germline values: CDR1 SGHAT, CDR2 FQNNGV. The CDR3 region is CASSLEMTSGSYNEQFF. CDR3 in DNA: TGTGCCAGCAGCTTAGAGATGACTAGCGGGAGCTACAATGAGCAGTTCTTC.

This chain connects TRBV19 to TRBJ2-2; 10 bases map to TRBD2. The CDR3 contains 18 residues. V was pared by 5 bases and J by 5 bases, with 14 bases of the junction left unmatched. Germline V gene sequence: CDR1 LNHDA, CDR2 SQIVND (reference sequence). The CDR3 loop reads CASSSPRLAGRRTGELFF. As DNA, the CDR3 is TGTGCCAGTAGTTCCCCCCGACTAGCGGGTAGGAGGACCGGGGAGCTGTTTTTT.

The chain joins TRBV11-2 to TRBJ2-5; no definite D call. Per germline, CDR1 SGHAT and CDR2 FQNNGV. The V end lost 5 bases, the J end lost 3 bases, and 7 bases lay between the germline ends. This CDR3 comprises 12 residues. The DNA of the CDR3 is TGTGCCAGCAGCCAGAATGAAGAGACCCAGTACTTC. It encodes CASSQNEETQYF.